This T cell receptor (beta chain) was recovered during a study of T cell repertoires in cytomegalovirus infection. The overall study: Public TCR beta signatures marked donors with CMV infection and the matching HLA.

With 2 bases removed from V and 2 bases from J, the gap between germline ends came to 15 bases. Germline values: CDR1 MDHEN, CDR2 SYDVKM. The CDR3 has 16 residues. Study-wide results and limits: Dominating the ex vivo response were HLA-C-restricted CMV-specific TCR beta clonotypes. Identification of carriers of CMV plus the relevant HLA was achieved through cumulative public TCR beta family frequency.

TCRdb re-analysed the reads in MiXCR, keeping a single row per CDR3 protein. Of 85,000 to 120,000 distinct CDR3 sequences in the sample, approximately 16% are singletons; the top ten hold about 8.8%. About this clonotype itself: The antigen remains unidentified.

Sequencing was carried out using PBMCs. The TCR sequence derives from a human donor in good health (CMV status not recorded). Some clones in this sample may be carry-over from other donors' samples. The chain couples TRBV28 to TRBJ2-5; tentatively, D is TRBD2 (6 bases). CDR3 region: CASSLPGEIKQETQYF. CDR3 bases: TGTGCCAGCAGTTTACCGGGGGAGATAAAACAAGAGACCCAGTACTTC.